The T cell receptor (beta chain) described here comes from a study of immune cell composition in non-small cell lung cancer. Profiling relied on immunoSEQ multiplex PCR, and the TCRdb table lists in-frame clones only, not all of them. The sample has roughly 3,100 clones, approximately 85% seen once. Sequenced: lung tumor tissue. This receptor was obtained from a human donor with non-small cell lung cancer.

CDR3 region: CASSLDSGRATGELFF. The CDR3 DNA sequence: TGTGCCAGCAGCTTGGATAGCGGGAGGGCCACCGGGGAGCTGTTTTTT. This chain joins TRBV5-4 and TRBJ2-2, with 11 nucleotides matching TRBD2. J gave up 4 bases and V 0 bases, and 2 bases lay outside the gene matches. Per the germline V gene, CDR1 is SGHNT and CDR2 is YYREEE (reference sequence). The CDR3 loop spans 16 amino acids.